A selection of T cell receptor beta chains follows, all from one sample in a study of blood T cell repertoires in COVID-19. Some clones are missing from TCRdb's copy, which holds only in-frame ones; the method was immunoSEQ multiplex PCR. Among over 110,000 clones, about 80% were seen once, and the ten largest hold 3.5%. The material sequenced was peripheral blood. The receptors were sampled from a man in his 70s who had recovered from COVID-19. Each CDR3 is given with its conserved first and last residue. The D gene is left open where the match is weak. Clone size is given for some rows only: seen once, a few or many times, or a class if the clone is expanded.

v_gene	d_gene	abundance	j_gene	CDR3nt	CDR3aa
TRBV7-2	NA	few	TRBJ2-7	TGTGCCAGCAGCTTACTAATTGGCGAGCAGTACTTC	CASSLLIGEQYF
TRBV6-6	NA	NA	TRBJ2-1	TGTGCCAGCAGTGGTTCTGGCGGGGTGGCCTACAATGAGCAGTTCTTC	CASSGSGGVAYNEQFF
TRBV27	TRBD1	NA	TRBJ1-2	TGTGCCAGCAGCTCTGACAGGGCCCTTGTTGGCTACACCTTC	CASSSDRALVGYTF
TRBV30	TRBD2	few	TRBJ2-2	TGTGCCTGGAGCGGACTAGCGGGAGAACTTTCCGGGGAGCTGTTTTTT	CAWSGLAGELSGELFF
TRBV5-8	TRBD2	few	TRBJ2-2	TGTGCCAGCAGTTACGGACTAGCGACCTTTGCCGGGGAGCTGTTTTTT	CASSYGLATFAGELFF
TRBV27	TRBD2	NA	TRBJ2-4	TGTGCCAGCAGCGACTGGACTAGCGGCAACATTCAGTACTTC	CASSDWTSGNIQYF
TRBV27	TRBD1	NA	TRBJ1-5	TGTGCCAGCAGACCCGGGACAGGGCTTCAGCCCCAGCATTTT	CASRPGTGLQPQHF
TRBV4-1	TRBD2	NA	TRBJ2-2	TGCGCCAGCAGCCATTCTAGCGGGAGGTCCGTCGGGGAGCTGTTTTTT	CASSHSSGRSVGELFF
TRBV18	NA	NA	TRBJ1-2	TGTGCCAGCTCAACCGGGACTGCCCTGGGCTACACCTTC	CASSTGTALGYTF
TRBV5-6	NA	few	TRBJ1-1	TGTGCCAGCAGACCCCAACCTATGAACACTGAAGCTTTCTTT	CASRPQPMNTEAFF
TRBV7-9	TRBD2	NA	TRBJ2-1	TGTGCCAGCAGTTTCCCTTGGACTAGCGGGAGAGTGGACAATGAGCAGTTCTTC	CASSFPWTSGRVDNEQFF
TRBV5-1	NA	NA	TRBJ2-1	TGCGCCAGCAGCTTGGTAGCCGCCTTCTACAATGAGCAGTTCTTC	CASSLVAAFYNEQFF
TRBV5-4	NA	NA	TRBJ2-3	TGTGCCAGCAGCATATTAGATACGCAGTATTTT	CASSILDTQYF
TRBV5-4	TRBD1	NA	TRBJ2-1	TGTGCCAGTCCGCCGGGACAGGGTCATGAGCAGTTCTTC	CASPPGQGHEQFF
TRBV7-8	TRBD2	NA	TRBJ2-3	TGTGCCAGCAGCGTCTGGCCCGGAAGGACTAGCGGGAGCACAGATACGCAGTATTTT	CASSVWPGRTSGSTDTQYF
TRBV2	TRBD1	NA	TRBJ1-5	TGTGCCAGCAAGACAGGGGATAATCAGCCCCAGCATTTT	CASKTGDNQPQHF
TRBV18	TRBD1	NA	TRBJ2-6	TGTGCCAGCTCACCACCGACAGGGGGTACTGGGGCCAACGTCCTGACTTTC	CASSPPTGGTGANVLTF